These 29 T cell receptor beta chains came from one sample sequenced in a study of response to subunit inactivated influenza vaccine. TCRdb re-analysed the RT-PCR reads in MiXCR, keeping a single row per CDR3 protein. The repertoire holds around 520,000 distinct CDR3 sequences, approximately 12% seen once, with approximately 10% in the top ten. The sequences come from PBMCs from blood, collected on the day of vaccination. These receptor sequences come from a man aged 45-65 years who received an inactivated influenza vaccine.

The chain employs TRBV7-2 and TRBJ2-1; D is ambiguous. V lost 3 bases and J 9 bases, leaving 6 bases between the germline ends. CDR1 and CDR2 (germline): SGHTA, FQGNSA. The length of the CDR3 is 11 residues. DNA of the CDR3: TGTGCCAGCAGCTTTTCCCGTGAGCAGTTCTTC. This sequence encodes CASSFSREQFF.

This clonotype has only a few counts. V is TRBV20-1 and J is TRBJ2-2; D is perhaps TRBD1 (5 bases). Germline CDR1 reads DFQATT; CDR2 reads SNEGSKA (reference sequence). The CDR3 extends over 13 amino acids. The V and J ends lost 0 bases and 7 bases respectively, with 9 bases between them. CDR3 nucleotide sequence: TGCAGTGCTAGAGAAGGACACATCGGGGAGCTGTTTTTT. The encoded protein is CSAREGHIGELFF.

This clonotype was counted a few times. The rearrangement joins TRBV21-1 to TRBJ2-5; the D call in the table, TRBD2, was not verified against the DNA. TRBV21-1 is labeled a pseudogene. CDR3 length: 16 amino acids. In nucleotides, the CDR3 is TGTGCCAGCAGCAAAGAAGCGGGGGGCCACCGAGAGACCCAGTACTTC. Protein product: CASSKEAGGHRETQYF.

V and J are TRBV19 and TRBJ2-1; possibly TRBD2 for D (6 bases). Germline values: CDR1 LNHDA, CDR2 SQIVND (reference sequence). V lost 2 bases and J 6 bases, leaving 14 bases between the germline ends. This CDR3 spans 15 amino acids. The CDR3 DNA follows: TGTGCCAGTAGTATACGTGGGAGGTCGGTCAATGAGCAGTTCTTC. Its translation is CASSIRGRSVNEQFF.

V is TRBV12-3 or TRBV12-4 and J is TRBJ2-2; D might be TRBD1 or TRBD2, each matching 5 bases. V lost 6 bases to trimming and J lost 2 bases, with 16 bases between them. This CDR3 is built from 16 residues. CDR3 protein: CASRGVPEHNTGELFF. CDR3 nucleotides: TGTGCCAGCAGGGGGGTTCCAGAGCACAACACCGGGGAGCTGTTTTTT.

This CDR3 is CSARQDITEQFF. The CDR3 nucleotides read TGCAGTGCTAGACAAGATATTACTGAGCAGTTCTTC. The chain recombines TRBV20-1 with TRBJ2-1; D gene ambiguous. The CDR3 contains 12 residues. CDR1 and CDR2 from the germline V gene are DFQATT and SNEGSKA (reference sequence). Trimming took 2 bases from V and 9 from J, leaving 11 bases between them.

The sample holds a few counts of this clonotype. The J gene is TRBJ1-5, the V gene TRBV3-1; D remains unclear. The germline gives CDR1 LGHDT, CDR2 YNNKEL (reference sequence). Trimming pared 1 base from V and 0 bases from J, leaving 7 bases between. This CDR3 comprises 15 residues. CDR3 loop: CASSQVLDSNQPQHF. CDR3 nucleotide sequence: TGTGCCAGCAGCCAAGTGCTGGATAGCAATCAGCCCCAGCATTTT. Complete variable domain (other parts from reference TRBV3-1 and TRBJ1-5): DTAVSQTPKYLVTQMGNDKSIKCEQNLGHDTMYWYKQDSKKFLKIMFSYNNKELIINETVPNRFSPKSPDKAHLNLHINSLELGDSAVYFCASSQVLDSNQPQHFGDGTRLSIL.

The chain joins TRBV16 to TRBJ2-7; perhaps TRBD2 as D (6 bases). V gave up 0 bases and J gave up 3 bases, with 9 bases separating them. The CDR3 extends over 14 amino acids. Germline CDR1 KGHSY, CDR2 FQNENV. The CDR3 sequence: CASSQSLGGYEQYV. The CDR3 DNA follows: TGTGCCAGCAGCCAATCTCTGGGGGGCTACGAGCAGTACGTC.

V and J are TRBV12-3 or TRBV12-4 and TRBJ1-2; TRBD1 might be the D (5 bases). The CDR3 has 15 amino acids. V shed 3 bases and J shed 3 bases, with 14 bases lying between them. CDR3 protein: CASSFSGRSHYGYTF. In DNA, the CDR3 is TGTGCCAGCAGTTTTTCAGGGAGGTCTCACTATGGCTACACCTTC.

This chain links TRBV20-1 with TRBJ2-3; unclear D gene. Trimming stripped 4 bases from V and 2 bases from J, with 16 bases between. Per germline, CDR1 DFQATT and CDR2 SNEGSKA (reference sequence). This CDR3 is 15 amino acids long. CDR3 sequence: CSAIRWNHYTDTQYF. The CDR3 nucleotides read TGCAGTGCTATTAGGTGGAACCATTACACAGATACGCAGTATTTT.

This rearrangement joins TRBV20-1 to TRBJ2-2, with 7 bases fitting TRBD2. CDR3 length: 14 amino acids. In germline, CDR1 is DFQATT, CDR2 SNEGSKA (reference sequence). The trim removed 2 bases at V and 2 bases at J, leaving 2 bases unmatched. CDR3 sequence (DNA): TGCAGTGCTAGACTAGCGGCCAACACCGGGGAGCTGTTTTTT. Encoded protein: CSARLAANTGELFF.

The chain recombines TRBV6-5 with TRBJ2-6, with D possibly called TRBD1 or TRBD2 (5 bases each). Germline V gene lookup returns CDR1 MNHEY and CDR2 SVGAGI. V gave up 0 bases and J gave up 0 bases, with 12 bases separating them. CDR3 length equals 18 residues. The CDR3 loop reads CASSYSTGPTSGANVLTF. In nucleotides, the CDR3 is TGTGCCAGCAGTTACTCGACGGGACCCACCTCTGGGGCCAACGTCCTGACTTTC.

The chain joins TRBV27 to TRBJ2-7; D possibly corresponds to TRBD2 (6 bases). The germline gives CDR1 MNHEY, CDR2 SMNVEV (reference sequence). The CDR3 length is 16 residues. V was pared by 5 bases and J by 2 bases, with 19 bases between. CDR3 nucleotide sequence: TGTGCCAGCAGTCTAAATTCAGCTGGAGGGGCCTACGAGCAGTACTTC. Translating gives CASSLNSAGGAYEQYF.

This clonotype was seen more than once but under ten times. J is TRBJ2-1 and V is TRBV7-2; D might be TRBD2 (7 bases). Germline V gives CDR1 SGHTA, CDR2 FQGNSA. The ends were cut back, 7 bases at V and 4 bases at J, with 17 bases in the middle. This CDR3 is built from 15 residues. The CDR3 reads CASTLEGGGYNEQFF. The CDR3 DNA reads as TGTGCCAGCACGCTTGAAGGGGGGGGATACAATGAGCAGTTCTTC.

This chain links TRBV7-2 with TRBJ2-1; the match to TRBD2 covers 14 bases. Trimming at V came to 4 bases and at J to 12 bases, leaving 8 bases not matched to a gene. Germline CDR1 is SGHTA and CDR2 is FQGNSA. CDR3 length equals 15 residues. The CDR3 DNA is TGTGCCAGCAGCTCCACCGGGACTAGCGGGAGTTGGCAGTTCTTC. As protein: CASSSTGTSGSWQFF.

This clonotype was recorded at least ten times. The rearrangement uses TRBV6-2 or TRBV6-3 and TRBJ1-1; D unresolved. V lost 2 bases and J lost 3, with 16 bases in between. The germline V gene encodes CDR1 MNHEY and CDR2 SVGEGT. The CDR3 contains 16 residues. CDR3 protein: CASSYRLTVRDTEAFF. The CDR3 DNA reads as TGTGCCAGCAGTTACCGCCTGACTGTCCGTGACACTGAAGCTTTCTTT.

This rearrangement joins TRBV7-9 to TRBJ1-5; D may be TRBD1 (5 bases). This CDR3 has 12 residues. The germline gives CDR1 SEHNR, CDR2 FQNEAQ (reference sequence). Trimming took 6 bases from V and 7 from J, leaving 10 bases between them. The CDR3 sequence is CASSSGSQPQHF. For the CDR3, the DNA is TGTGCCAGCAGTTCAGGGAGCCAGCCCCAGCATTTT.

With respect to this clonotype: A single base separates this from a much larger clone, so it may be a read error. The chain's CDR3 is CATSPDRGTYEQYF. The CDR3 DNA reads TGTGCCACCAGCCCCGACAGGGGGACCTACGAGCAGTACTTC. The chain couples TRBV5-6 to TRBJ2-7; 9 bases fit TRBD1. Germline V CDR1 and CDR2: SGHDT, YYEEEE. This CDR3 region has 14 residues. Combining the CDR3 with reference TRBV5-6 and TRBJ2-7 gives the whole variable domain DAGVTQSPTHLIKTRGQQVTLRCSPKSGHDTVSWYQQALGQGPQFIFQYYEEEERQRGNFPDRFSGHQFPNYSSELNVNALLLGDSALYLCATSPDRGTYEQYFGPGTRLTVT.

The V gene is TRBV19, the J gene TRBJ2-2; perhaps TRBD1 as D (5 bases). Germline V gene lookup returns CDR1 LNHDA and CDR2 SQIVND (reference sequence). The V gene lost 3 bases and the J gene lost 5 bases, with 10 bases spanning the gap. The CDR3 contains 14 residues. CDR3 nucleotide sequence: TGTGCCAGTAGTATGAGACAGAGAACCGGGGAGCTGTTTTTT. Residues: CASSMRQRTGELFF.

The chain employs TRBV28 and TRBJ2-2; 9 positions agree with TRBD2. Germline-derived CDR1 and CDR2 are MDHEN and SYDVKM. This CDR3 contains 20 residues. Trimming removed 5 bases from V and 0 bases from J; junction bases left unmatched: 16. The CDR3: CASSPWIGFSGSPNTGELFF. The CDR3 DNA sequence: TGTGCCAGCAGTCCATGGATCGGGTTTAGCGGGAGCCCGAACACCGGGGAGCTGTTTTTT.

The chain joins TRBV5-6 to TRBJ2-2; 12 nucleotides agree with TRBD1. In germline, CDR1 is SGHDT, CDR2 YYEEEE. The CDR3 is made up of 16 amino acids. The J segment lost 7 bases and the V segment lost 3 bases, leaving 7 bases of the junction unmatched. The CDR3 spells CASSSTGTGGVGELFF. The CDR3 DNA is TGTGCCAGCAGCTCAACCGGGACAGGGGGCGTCGGGGAGCTGTTTTTT.

This clonotype has only a few counts. This rearrangement joins TRBV12-3 or TRBV12-4 to TRBJ1-6; 8 nucleotides match TRBD1. J lost 7 bases, V lost 5 bases, and 7 bases had no gene match. The CDR3 is 15 amino acids. CDR3 bases: TGTGCCAGCAGTGACCAGGGGGCGGTCAATTCACCCCTCCACTTT. Protein: CASSDQGAVNSPLHF.

This clonotype turned up a few times. The chain carries TRBV9 and TRBJ2-7, with TRBD1 identical over 9 bases. In germline, CDR1 is SGDLS, CDR2 YYNGEE. Losses at the gene ends were 0 bases for V and 2 bases for J; bases not matched to a gene: 9. There are 17 residues in the CDR3. The CDR3 coding sequence is TGTGCCAGCAGCGTAGGGTCCCCGGACAGGGGACCCTACGAGCAGTACTTC. Its protein product is CASSVGSPDRGPYEQYF.

This chain joins TRBV12-2 and TRBJ2-7; the table names TRBD2, a call not compared with the DNA. TRBV12-2 corresponds to a pseudogene. The CDR3 is made up of 14 amino acids. CDR3 residues: CASRPRTRSYEQYF. CDR3 bases: TGTGCAAGTCGCCCCCGGACTCGTTCCTACGAGCAGTACTTC.

Concerning this clonotype: This may be a read error, as it is one base from a much larger clone. The chain joins TRBV20-1 to TRBJ2-5, with D maybe TRBD1 (5 bases). The germline V gene encodes CDR1 DFQATT and CDR2 SNEGSKA (reference sequence). CDR3 length: 12 amino acids. The V end was cut by 0 bases, the J end by 4 bases, with 6 bases between. CDR3 bases: TGCAGTGCTAGAGATGACAGAGAGACCCAGTACTTC. Translating it yields CSARDDRETQYF.

This clonotype was seen more than once but under ten times. The gene calls are TRBV5-1 and TRBJ2-5; D is undetermined. CDR3 length: 15 residues. Germline assignment: CDR1 SGHRS and CDR2 YFSETQ. V was shortened by 2 bases and J by 5 bases, with 16 bases between the two germline ends. The CDR3 protein is CASSLGRSGWETQYF. CDR3 DNA sequence: TGCGCCAGCAGCTTAGGTCGATCGGGCTGGGAGACCCAGTACTTC.

This clonotype was recorded many times. The chain recombines TRBV12-3 or TRBV12-4 with TRBJ2-1, with D perhaps TRBD2 (5 bases). Between the trimmed V and J ends, which lost 3 bases and 2 bases, there was a span of 11 bases. The CDR3 has 15 amino acids. CDR3 DNA sequence: TGTGCCAGCAGTTTTGACCGGGGAACCTACAATGAGCAGTTCTTC. Translation gives CASSFDRGTYNEQFF.

This rearrangement joins TRBV4-1 to TRBJ2-2, with no clear D. This CDR3 spans 14 amino acids. Germline-derived CDR1 and CDR2 are MGHRA and YSYEKL. Trimming shortened V by 8 bases and J by 2 bases, and 12 bases separated the two germline ends. The CDR3 protein is CASGSRHNTGELFF. DNA for the CDR3: TGCGCCAGCGGCTCGCGACACAACACCGGGGAGCTGTTTTTT.

The rearrangement joins TRBV20-1 to TRBJ2-1, with no clear D. The length of the CDR3 is 14 residues. Germline loops: CDR1 DFQATT, CDR2 SNEGSKA (reference sequence). Trimming stripped 6 bases from V and 3 bases from J, with 15 bases between. The CDR3 sequence is CSAQIAPSYNEQFF. CDR3 in DNA: TGCAGTGCACAGATAGCTCCCAGCTACAATGAGCAGTTCTTC.